Below, 23 T cell receptor beta chains from the same sample are listed, as sequenced in a study of blood T cell repertoires in COVID-19. The data were produced by immunoSEQ multiplex PCR, yet TCRdb's version contains in-frame clones alone and is incomplete. The sample shows just under 90,000 clones, roughly 70% of them seen only once. The sample taken for sequencing was peripheral blood. The origin of the receptors is a woman of 80 years or more with acute or convalescent COVID-19.

V and J are TRBV11-1 and TRBJ1-4; 9 positions agree with TRBD1. The CDR3 spans 14 residues. V dropped 4 bases and J dropped 4; count of bases not matched to a gene: 1. Germline loops: CDR1 SGHAT, CDR2 FQDESV (reference sequence). CDR3 nucleotides: TGTGCCAGCAGCTCGGGACAGGGTAATGAAAAACTGTTTTTT. Its protein product is CASSSGQGNEKLFF.

This clone was counted once. This sequence joins TRBV3-1 (or the pseudogene TRBV3-2) and TRBJ1-4; perhaps TRBD1 as D (5 bases). Germline V gene sequence: CDR1 LGHDT, CDR2 YNNKEL (reference sequence). This CDR3 is 14 amino acids long. V shed 4 bases and J shed 3 bases, with 9 bases lying between them. This CDR3 is CASSPTASNEKLFF. In nucleotides, the CDR3 is TGTGCCAGCAGCCCGACAGCATCTAATGAAAAACTGTTTTTT.

This clone came up a few times. This chain links TRBV5-1 with TRBJ1-2; D gene uncertain. This CDR3 is built from 15 residues. With 3 bases removed from V and 7 bases from J, the gap between germline ends came to 19 bases. CDR1 and CDR2 from the germline V gene are SGHRS and YFSETQ. DNA of the CDR3: TGCGCCAGCAGCTCCCTGGTGACCGGGGAGGGTGGCTACACCTTC. This gives the protein CASSSLVTGEGGYTF.

The chain uses TRBV9 and TRBJ2-7; D gene ambiguous. This CDR3 is 14 amino acids long. The germline V gene encodes CDR1 SGDLS and CDR2 YYNGEE. V was clipped by 0 bases and J by 0 bases, with 7 bases between them. CDR3 sequence reads: CASSVGAYSYEQYF. In DNA, the CDR3 is TGTGCCAGCAGCGTAGGCGCCTACTCCTACGAGCAGTACTTC. The whole variable domain, remainder taken from reference TRBV9 and TRBJ2-7, is DSGVTQTPKHLITATGQRVTLRCSPRSGDLSVYWYQQSLDQGLQFLIQYYNGEERAKGNILERFSAQQFPDLHSELNLSSLELGDSALYFCASSVGAYSYEQYFGPGTRLTVT.

This clone was seen just once. The gene calls are TRBV5-1 and TRBJ1-2; no reliable D call. V was trimmed by 0 bases and J by 4 bases, leaving 16 bases between them. CDR1 and CDR2 (germline): SGHRS, YFSETQ. The CDR3 consists of 16 residues. The DNA of the CDR3 is TGCGCCAGCAGCTTGGCCGGAGGTAGTCTGGCCTATGGCTACACCTTC. It codes for CASSLAGGSLAYGYTF. Combining the CDR3 with reference TRBV5-1 and TRBJ1-2 gives the whole variable domain KAGVTQTPRYLIKTRGQQVTLSCSPISGHRSVSWYQQTPGQGLQFLFEYFSETQRNKGNFPGRFSGRQFSNSRSEMNVSTLELGDSALYLCASSLAGGSLAYGYTFGSGTRLTVV.

About this clone itself: The same CDR3 also results from other DNA sequences found in this sample. The chain employs TRBV30 and TRBJ1-1; D unclear. The V end was cut by 3 bases, the J end by 0 bases, with 8 bases between. Per germline, CDR1 GTSNPN and CDR2 SVGIG (reference sequence). The CDR3 has 13 residues. As DNA, the CDR3 is TGTGCCTGGAGGGGCAGCCTGAACACTGAAGCTTTCTTT. This sequence encodes CAWRGSLNTEAFF.

The gene calls are TRBV19 and TRBJ1-1; TRBD1 matches at 9 bases. CDR1 is LNHDA and CDR2 is SQIVND in the germline V gene (reference sequence). Trimming took 6 bases from V and 4 from J; bases not matched to a gene: 6. This CDR3 spans 14 amino acids. The CDR3 is CASRGQGGSTEAFF. The CDR3 DNA reads as TGTGCCAGTAGGGGACAGGGAGGGTCCACTGAAGCTTTCTTT.

This clone was recorded once. The sample carries other DNA sequences with the same CDR3. The V call is TRBV30, the J call TRBJ1-1, with D perhaps matching TRBD1 (5 bases). The CDR3 length is 14 residues. Germline V gene data show CDR1 as GTSNPN and CDR2 as SVGIG (reference sequence). V lost 2 bases to trimming and J lost 2 bases, with 12 bases between them. As DNA, the CDR3 is TGTGCCTGGAGTAAGGGACTCCGAAACACTGAAGCTTTCTTT. Protein: CAWSKGLRNTEAFF.

J is TRBJ1-5 and V is TRBV7-2; the match to TRBD1 covers 10 bases. CDR3 length: 16 residues. Germline loops: CDR1 SGHTA, CDR2 FQGNSA. With V trimmed by 5 bases and J by 7 bases, 11 bases remained unmatched. This CDR3 reads CASSTWGQGTGQPQHF. DNA for the CDR3: TGTGCCAGCAGCACCTGGGGACAGGGGACGGGACAGCCCCAGCATTTT.

A few counts support this clone. The chain has TRBV9 and TRBJ2-7; no firm D call. The CDR3 runs to 14 residues. Between the trimmed V and J ends, which lost 4 bases and 0 bases, there was a span of 11 bases. Per germline, CDR1 SGDLS and CDR2 YYNGEE. CDR3 sequence: CASSPLVSSYEQYF. CDR3 in DNA: TGTGCCAGCAGCCCGCTAGTGAGCTCCTACGAGCAGTACTTC.

The V and J genes are TRBV6-5 and TRBJ2-5; no firm D call. The CDR3 loop spans 12 amino acids. Trimming removed 7 bases from V and 5 bases from J, with 11 bases in between. CDR1 and CDR2 (germline): MNHEY, SVGAGI. The CDR3 region is CASTEQMETQYF. CDR3 nucleotides: TGTGCCAGCACCGAACAGATGGAGACCCAGTACTTC.

V gene TRBV18 combines with J gene TRBJ1-1; D not resolved. V was shortened by 2 bases and J by 5 bases, with 18 bases between the two germline ends. This CDR3 comprises 16 residues. Germline V gene data show CDR1 as KGHSH and CDR2 as LQKENI. The CDR3 bases are TGTGCCAGCTCACCAAGAAGGCCGACACATCATACTGAAGCTTTCTTT. Encoded protein: CASSPRRPTHHTEAFF.

V gene TRBV5-1 combines with J gene TRBJ2-7; tentatively, D is TRBD1 (5 bases). This CDR3 is 14 amino acids long. Germline loops: CDR1 SGHRS, CDR2 YFSETQ. V lost 1 base and J 6 bases, leaving 14 bases between the germline ends. CDR3 nucleotide sequence: TGCGCCAGCAGCTTGATTGGGGCTGAACGCGAGCAGTACTTC. Translated: CASSLIGAEREQYF. Full variable domain (rest looked up from reference TRBV5-1 and TRBJ2-7): KAGVTQTPRYLIKTRGQQVTLSCSPISGHRSVSWYQQTPGQGLQFLFEYFSETQRNKGNFPGRFSGRQFSNSRSEMNVSTLELGDSALYLCASSLIGAEREQYFGPGTRLTVT.

The chain couples TRBV18 to TRBJ1-3, with 7 bases lining up with TRBD1. The CDR3 loop spans 18 amino acids. Looked up from germline, CDR1 is KGHSH and CDR2 is LQKENI. J gave up 0 bases and V 2 bases, and 10 bases lay outside the gene matches. The CDR3 DNA reads TGTGCCAGCTCACCATTTGGCGGACAGGCTAGCTCTGGAAACACCATATATTTT. It yields the protein CASSPFGGQASSGNTIYF.

The chain couples TRBV18 to TRBJ2-7, with D maybe TRBD2 (6 bases). Trimming cost V 3 bases and J 6 bases, with 18 bases left between them. Germline CDR1 and CDR2: KGHSH and LQKENI. The CDR3 contains 15 residues. CDR3 nucleotide sequence: TGTGCCAGCTCACCCGTCCGGACTATCGCGGGCGAGCAGTACTTC. Its translation is CASSPVRTIAGEQYF.

V and J are TRBV6-5 and TRBJ1-1, with no clear D. Trimming left V 5 bases short and J 1 base short, with 11 bases between. Germline V gives CDR1 MNHEY, CDR2 SVGAGI. This CDR3 spans 14 amino acids. The CDR3 protein is CASSPAAGNTEAFF. CDR3 in DNA: TGTGCCAGCAGTCCCGCAGCGGGGAACACTGAAGCTTTCTTT.

The sample holds one count of this clone. The chain recombines TRBV6-6 with TRBJ1-5; D call uncertain. Trimming took 4 bases from V and 8 from J, leaving 12 bases between them. Looked up from germline, CDR1 is MNHNY and CDR2 is SVGAGI (reference sequence). This CDR3 has 13 amino acids. CDR3 in amino acids: CASSSNGFKPQHF. CDR3 sequence (DNA): TGTGCCAGCAGTTCCAACGGGTTCAAGCCCCAGCATTTT.

CDR3 protein: CASSQIGRV. The CDR3 DNA reads TGTGCCAGCAGCCAAATCGGTCGAGTC. The chain carries TRBV3-1 (or the pseudogene TRBV3-2) and TRBJ2-7; D remains unclear. CDR1 and CDR2 (germline): LGHDT, YNNKEL (reference sequence). The CDR3 is 9 amino acids.

J is TRBJ1-1 and V is TRBV7-9, with 7 nucleotides matching TRBD1. Germline V CDR1 and CDR2: SEHNR, FQNEAQ (reference sequence). This CDR3 region has 14 residues. After removal of 5 bases from V and 4 bases from J, the junction contained 7 bases not matched to a gene. The CDR3 is CASSNRGQGTEAFF. The CDR3 DNA follows: TGTGCCAGCAGCAACAGGGGTCAAGGCACTGAAGCTTTCTTT. Full variable domain (remainder filled in from reference TRBV7-9 and TRBJ1-1): DTGVSQNPRHKITKRGQNVTFRCDPISEHNRLYWYRQTLGQGPEFLTYFQNEAQLEKSRLLSDRFSAERPKGSFSTLEIQRTEQGDSAMYLCASSNRGQGTEAFFGQGTRLTVV.

The chain combines TRBV7-2 with TRBJ2-7; unclear D gene. The germline V gene has CDR1 SGHTA and CDR2 FQGNSA. Trimming removed 2 bases from V and 0 bases from J, with 11 bases in between. This CDR3 has 15 residues. The CDR3: CASSLSRLSSYEQYF. CDR3 nucleotide sequence: TGTGCCAGCAGCTTATCCAGGTTGAGCTCCTACGAGCAGTACTTC.

The V call is TRBV7-8, the J call TRBJ2-7; 7 bases are shared with TRBD1. Losses at the gene ends were 4 bases for V and 3 bases for J; bases not matched to a gene: 9. This CDR3 comprises 15 residues. Germline CDR1 SGHVS, CDR2 FQNEAQ. The CDR3 region is CASSYSGTEGYEQYF. DNA for the CDR3: TGTGCCAGCAGCTATTCCGGGACAGAGGGCTACGAGCAGTACTTC.

The chain combines TRBV12-5 with TRBJ2-1, with 7 positions matching TRBD2. Germline V gene data show CDR1 as LGHNT and CDR2 as FRNRAP. V lost 6 bases to trimming and J lost 9 bases; unmatched junction nucleotides: 11. The CDR3 is 14 residues long. For the CDR3, the DNA is TGTGCTAGTGGCCCCGGACTAGTTCCCAGTGAGCAGTTCTTC. Its translation is CASGPGLVPSEQFF.

V is TRBV3-1 (or the pseudogene TRBV3-2) and J is TRBJ1-2; the D gene is possibly TRBD1 (6 bases). The germline V gene has CDR1 LGHDT and CDR2 YNNKEL (reference sequence). The CDR3 consists of 14 residues. Trimming took off 9 bases at V and 6 bases at J, with 20 bases between the two ends. For the CDR3, the DNA is TGTGCCAGTACGAGGTCGGGGGGCGTCCATGGCTACACCTTC. Its translation is CASTRSGGVHGYTF.